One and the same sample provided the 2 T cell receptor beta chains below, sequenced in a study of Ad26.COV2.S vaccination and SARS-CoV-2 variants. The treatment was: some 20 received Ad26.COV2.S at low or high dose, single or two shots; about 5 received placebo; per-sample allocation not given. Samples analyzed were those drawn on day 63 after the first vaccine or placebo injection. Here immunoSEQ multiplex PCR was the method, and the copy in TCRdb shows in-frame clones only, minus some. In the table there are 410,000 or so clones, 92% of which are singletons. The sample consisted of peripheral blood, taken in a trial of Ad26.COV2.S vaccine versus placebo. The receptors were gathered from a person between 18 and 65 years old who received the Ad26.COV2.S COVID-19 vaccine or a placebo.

CDR3 bases: TGTGCCAGCAGCCTGAGAGACCTTAACTATGGCTACACCTTC. Encoded protein: CASSLRDLNYGYTF. V is TRBV7-2 and J is TRBJ1-2; no firm D call. The CDR3 is 14 residues long. Germline lookup yields CDR1 SGHTA and CDR2 FQGNSA. V lost 5 bases to trimming and J lost 1 base, with 11 bases between them.

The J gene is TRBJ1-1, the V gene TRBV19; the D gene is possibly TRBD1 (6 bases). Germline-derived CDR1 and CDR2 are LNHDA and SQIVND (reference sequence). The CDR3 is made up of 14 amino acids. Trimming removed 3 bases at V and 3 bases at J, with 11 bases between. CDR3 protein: CASSILGGHTEAFF. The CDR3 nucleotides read TGTGCCAGTAGTATTTTAGGGGGGCACACTGAAGCTTTCTTT.